This TCR beta chain was sequenced during a study of identical twins. Each CDR3 protein is one row after TCRdb ran MiXCR on the 5' RACE reads. The sample carries 520,000 or so distinct CDR3 sequences, approximately 22% recorded once. V dropped 1 base and J dropped 0 bases, with 16 bases sitting between them. The CDR3 is made up of 17 amino acids. The V gene's germline CDR1 is DFQATT and CDR2 SNEGSKA (reference sequence). This clonotype has more than one count but fewer than ten. This sample was shared with a second study, whose subject was T cells expressing NK-cell markers.

This receptor was taken from a woman aged 18-30 years in good health. The sequencing input was CD4+ T cells sorted from blood. The chain combines TRBV20-1 with TRBJ2-4; TRBD2 is a possible D gene (5 bases). The chain's CDR3 is CSARAPPGGLAKNIQYF. DNA for the CDR3: TGCAGTGCTAGAGCCCCTCCTGGAGGACTAGCCAAAAACATTCAGTACTTC.